This is a list of T cell receptor beta chains from one sample in a study of shared clonotypes between healthy human individuals. Sequencing was performed with immunoSEQ multiplex PCR; in TCRdb, only in-frame clones are kept and a portion is missing. Among approximately 2.5 million clones, roughly 92% were seen once, and the ten largest hold roughly 0.13%. Sequences were obtained from naive CD4+ T cells sorted from blood. The receptors derive from a man between 18 and 29 years old in good health. Both conserved end residues are part of each CDR3. A D gene is named only where the DNA matches it firmly. Expanded clones get a size class; other rows say once, few or many, or leave the size out.

j_call: TRBJ2-3; d_call: -; clone_size: -; v_call: TRBV27; cdr3_aa: CASSTRYTDTQYF; cdr3_nt: TGTGCCAGCAGTACCCGGTACACAGATACGCAGTATTTT
j_call: TRBJ2-3; d_call: -; clone_size: once; v_call: TRBV9; cdr3_aa: CASSANTAKGDTQYF; cdr3_nt: TGTGCCAGCAGCGCGAACACAGCTAAGGGCGATACGCAGTATTTT
j_call: TRBJ2-3; d_call: -; clone_size: -; v_call: TRBV5-1; cdr3_aa: CASSFGGLVDTQYF; cdr3_nt: TGCGCCAGCAGCTTCGGGGGGCTAGTAGATACGCAGTATTTT
j_call: TRBJ1-5; d_call: -; clone_size: -; v_call: TRBV12-5; cdr3_aa: CASGLAWAGFQPQHF; cdr3_nt: TGTGCTAGTGGTTTGGCGTGGGCAGGGTTTCAGCCCCAGCATTTT
j_call: TRBJ2-7; d_call: -; clone_size: -; v_call: TRBV7-2; cdr3_aa: CASSLRLDEQYF; cdr3_nt: TGTGCCAGCAGCTTAAGGTTGGACGAGCAGTACTTC
j_call: TRBJ2-7; d_call: -; clone_size: -; v_call: TRBV19; cdr3_aa: CASRRVGGYEQYF; cdr3_nt: TGTGCCAGCCGACGCGTAGGGGGTTACGAGCAGTACTTC
j_call: TRBJ2-1; d_call: TRBD2; clone_size: -; v_call: TRBV6-5; cdr3_aa: CASSYRLAGGNYEQFF; cdr3_nt: TGTGCCAGCAGTTACCGACTAGCGGGGGGGAACTATGAGCAGTTCTTC
j_call: TRBJ2-5; d_call: -; clone_size: -; v_call: TRBV4-3; cdr3_aa: CASSQDEYAPWETQYF; cdr3_nt: TGCGCCAGCAGCCAAGATGAGTACGCCCCCTGGGAGACCCAGTACTTC
j_call: TRBJ1-2; d_call: TRBD1; clone_size: -; v_call: TRBV28; cdr3_aa: CASTSGQGAFGYTF; cdr3_nt: TGTGCCAGCACCTCGGGACAGGGGGCTTTTGGCTACACCTTC
j_call: TRBJ2-5; d_call: TRBD2; clone_size: -; v_call: TRBV9; cdr3_aa: CASSPAGVAGRETQYF; cdr3_nt: TGTGCCAGCAGCCCAGCTGGAGTAGCGGGGCGAGAGACCCAGTACTTC
j_call: TRBJ1-2; d_call: -; clone_size: once; v_call: TRBV5-4; cdr3_aa: CASSSQGRNYGYTF; cdr3_nt: TGTGCCAGCAGCTCGCAGGGTCGTAACTATGGCTACACCTTC
j_call: TRBJ1-1; d_call: -; clone_size: few; v_call: TRBV6-5; cdr3_aa: CASSYSGWAFF; cdr3_nt: TGTGCCAGCAGTTACTCTGGTTGGGCTTTCTTT
j_call: TRBJ1-5; d_call: -; clone_size: -; v_call: TRBV6-5; cdr3_aa: CASRSRQAGNQPQHF; cdr3_nt: TGTGCCAGCAGAAGTCGGCAGGCGGGCAATCAGCCCCAGCATTTT
j_call: TRBJ2-1; d_call: TRBD1; clone_size: -; v_call: TRBV4-3; cdr3_aa: CASSQEVGQGSNEQFF; cdr3_nt: TGCGCCAGCAGCCAAGAAGTGGGACAGGGGAGCAATGAGCAGTTCTTC
j_call: TRBJ1-4; d_call: -; clone_size: once; v_call: TRBV18; cdr3_aa: CASTPRGASNEKLFF; cdr3_nt: TGTGCCAGCACCCCTCGGGGGGCAAGTAATGAAAAACTGTTTTTT
j_call: TRBJ2-5; d_call: TRBD2; clone_size: -; v_call: TRBV11-2; cdr3_aa: CASSLGGSQYF; cdr3_nt: TGTGCCAGCAGCCTCGGGGGGTCCCAGTACTTC
j_call: TRBJ2-3; d_call: -; clone_size: -; v_call: TRBV6-5; cdr3_aa: CASRRSADTQYF; cdr3_nt: TGTGCCAGTAGGAGGTCCGCAGATACGCAGTATTTT
j_call: TRBJ2-7; d_call: TRBD2; clone_size: -; v_call: TRBV28; cdr3_aa: CASRLTSGVSYEQYF; cdr3_nt: TGTGCCAGCAGACTGACTAGCGGGGTCTCCTACGAGCAGTACTTC
j_call: TRBJ2-1; d_call: TRBD2; clone_size: -; v_call: TRBV5-1; cdr3_aa: CASSYPSGGANEQFF; cdr3_nt: TGCGCCAGCAGCTACCCTAGCGGGGGGGCCAATGAGCAGTTCTTC
j_call: TRBJ1-4; d_call: -; clone_size: -; v_call: TRBV7-6; cdr3_aa: CASSLGTVMGEKLFF; cdr3_nt: TGTGCCAGCAGCTTAGGGACAGTCATGGGGGAAAAACTGTTTTTT
j_call: TRBJ1-1; d_call: -; clone_size: -; v_call: TRBV2; cdr3_aa: CASRTQGGSTEAFF; cdr3_nt: TGTGCCAGCAGGACGCAGGGCGGTAGCACTGAAGCTTTCTTT
j_call: TRBJ1-3; d_call: TRBD1; clone_size: -; v_call: TRBV7-2; cdr3_aa: CASSPGTGGRNTIYF; cdr3_nt: TGTGCCAGCAGCCCAGGGACAGGGGGCCGAAACACCATATATTTT
j_call: TRBJ1-1; d_call: -; clone_size: -; v_call: TRBV2; cdr3_aa: CASRSDRWNTEAFF; cdr3_nt: TGTGCCAGCAGGTCAGACAGGTGGAACACTGAAGCTTTCTTT
j_call: TRBJ2-3; d_call: TRBD2; clone_size: -; v_call: TRBV4-3; cdr3_aa: CASSHLLATQADTQYF; cdr3_nt: TGCGCCAGCAGCCACCTACTAGCGACCCAAGCGGATACGCAGTATTTT
j_call: TRBJ1-1; d_call: TRBD1; clone_size: -; v_call: TRBV19; cdr3_aa: CASSTGTVGNTEAFF; cdr3_nt: TGTGCCAGTAGTACCGGGACAGTGGGGAACACTGAAGCTTTCTTT
j_call: TRBJ2-5; d_call: -; clone_size: -; v_call: TRBV5-1; cdr3_aa: CATGGAGETQYF; cdr3_nt: TGCGCCACCGGAGGGGCCGGGGAGACCCAGTACTTC
j_call: TRBJ2-3; d_call: TRBD2; clone_size: -; v_call: TRBV9; cdr3_aa: CASSGSGRSVDTQYF; cdr3_nt: TGTGCCAGCAGCGGTAGCGGGAGGTCGGTAGATACGCAGTATTTT
j_call: TRBJ2-2; d_call: TRBD1; clone_size: -; v_call: TRBV2; cdr3_aa: CASSEVQGAGELFF; cdr3_nt: TGTGCCAGCAGTGAAGTCCAGGGGGCCGGGGAGCTGTTTTTT
j_call: TRBJ1-3; d_call: -; clone_size: -; v_call: TRBV7-9; cdr3_aa: CASSLDSGNTIYF; cdr3_nt: TGTGCCAGCAGCTTAGATTCTGGAAACACCATATATTTT
j_call: TRBJ2-2; d_call: -; clone_size: -; v_call: TRBV6-5; cdr3_aa: CASRPGSLTGELFF; cdr3_nt: TGTGCCAGCAGGCCCGGGTCCCTCACCGGGGAGCTGTTTTTT
j_call: TRBJ2-2; d_call: -; clone_size: -; v_call: TRBV7-2; cdr3_aa: CASSLVGRSTGELFF; cdr3_nt: TGTGCCAGCAGCTTAGTCGGGCGGAGCACCGGGGAGCTGTTTTTT
j_call: TRBJ2-2; d_call: -; clone_size: -; v_call: TRBV5-5; cdr3_aa: CASSLRVTGWMAGELFF; cdr3_nt: TGTGCCAGCAGCTTGAGGGTTACAGGGTGGATGGCCGGGGAGCTGTTTTTT
j_call: TRBJ2-5; d_call: -; clone_size: -; v_call: TRBV5-1; cdr3_aa: CASSLTSRGQETQYF; cdr3_nt: TGCGCCAGCAGCTTAACTAGCCGAGGGCAAGAGACCCAGTACTTC
j_call: TRBJ2-1; d_call: -; clone_size: -; v_call: TRBV19; cdr3_aa: CASRSGSTYNEQFF; cdr3_nt: TGTGCCAGTAGGAGCGGTTCCACCTACAATGAGCAGTTCTTC
j_call: TRBJ2-7; d_call: -; clone_size: -; v_call: TRBV27; cdr3_aa: CASSSYEQYF; cdr3_nt: TGTGCCAGCAGTTCCTACGAGCAGTACTTC
j_call: TRBJ2-1; d_call: -; clone_size: -; v_call: TRBV9; cdr3_aa: CASTTGDGAYNEQFF; cdr3_nt: TGTGCCAGCACTACTGGCGACGGGGCCTACAATGAGCAGTTCTTC
j_call: TRBJ1-2; d_call: -; clone_size: -; v_call: TRBV6-5; cdr3_aa: CASSYSTFNYGYTF; cdr3_nt: TGTGCCAGCAGTTACAGCACGTTTAACTATGGCTACACCTTC
j_call: TRBJ2-3; d_call: -; clone_size: -; v_call: TRBV10-1; cdr3_aa: CASSESGGSYAPQYF; cdr3_nt: TGCGCCAGCAGTGAGTCGGGGGGCTCCTATGCGCCGCAGTATTTT
j_call: TRBJ1-2; d_call: TRBD1; clone_size: -; v_call: TRBV6-4; cdr3_aa: CASSGGTGNYGYTF; cdr3_nt: TGTGCCAGCAGTGGAGGGACAGGGAACTATGGCTACACCTTC
j_call: TRBJ1-5; d_call: -; clone_size: -; v_call: TRBV4-1; cdr3_aa: CASSQDRNQPQHF; cdr3_nt: TGCGCCAGCAGCCAAGATCGGAATCAGCCCCAGCATTTT
j_call: TRBJ1-3; d_call: -; clone_size: -; v_call: TRBV4-1; cdr3_aa: CASSQPRDVQSRNTIYF; cdr3_nt: TGCGCCAGCAGCCAACCCCGGGACGTACAGAGCCGGAACACCATATATTTT
j_call: TRBJ1-3; d_call: -; clone_size: -; v_call: TRBV19; cdr3_aa: CASIGVFSRPGNTIYF; cdr3_nt: TGTGCCAGTATCGGGGTCTTCTCAAGACCTGGAAACACCATATATTTT
j_call: TRBJ2-7; d_call: -; clone_size: -; v_call: TRBV7-6; cdr3_aa: CASARTSPGSYEQYF; cdr3_nt: TGTGCCAGCGCCCGTACTAGCCCGGGCTCCTACGAGCAGTACTTC
j_call: TRBJ2-1; d_call: TRBD2; clone_size: -; v_call: TRBV5-4; cdr3_aa: CASSLRTSGGNEQFF; cdr3_nt: TGTGCCAGCAGCTTGCGCACTAGCGGGGGGAATGAGCAGTTCTTC
j_call: TRBJ1-1; d_call: -; clone_size: -; v_call: TRBV6-5; cdr3_aa: CASRLEVEAFF; cdr3_nt: TGTGCCAGCAGGTTAGAAGTTGAAGCTTTCTTT
j_call: TRBJ1-2; d_call: -; clone_size: -; v_call: TRBV28; cdr3_aa: CASSPHSDSPYGYTF; cdr3_nt: TGTGCCAGCAGTCCGCACTCGGACAGTCCCTATGGCTACACCTTC
j_call: TRBJ2-3; d_call: TRBD1; clone_size: -; v_call: TRBV29-1; cdr3_aa: CSVGTGGEYTQYF; cdr3_nt: TGCAGCGTTGGGACAGGGGGCGAGTATACGCAGTATTTT
j_call: TRBJ2-5; d_call: -; clone_size: -; v_call: TRBV6-1; cdr3_aa: CASSGKGRETQYF; cdr3_nt: TGTGCCAGCAGTGGTAAGGGACGGGAGACCCAGTACTTC
j_call: TRBJ2-2; d_call: TRBD1; clone_size: -; v_call: TRBV4-1; cdr3_aa: CASSPRDRGNTGELFF; cdr3_nt: TGCGCCAGCAGCCCCCGGGACAGGGGGAACACCGGGGAGCTGTTTTTT
j_call: TRBJ2-2; d_call: -; clone_size: once; v_call: TRBV7-8; cdr3_aa: CASSWGISRAGELFF; cdr3_nt: TGTGCCAGCAGCTGGGGTATTAGTAGGGCCGGGGAGCTGTTTTTT
j_call: TRBJ1-1; d_call: TRBD1; clone_size: -; v_call: TRBV5-1; cdr3_aa: CASSWGQGGTEAFF; cdr3_nt: TGCGCCAGCAGCTGGGGACAGGGTGGAACTGAAGCTTTCTTT
j_call: TRBJ1-3; d_call: -; clone_size: -; v_call: TRBV19; cdr3_aa: CASSTTRYGNTIYF; cdr3_nt: TGTGCCAGTAGTACCACCCGGTACGGAAACACCATATATTTT